This TCR beta chain emerged from a study of long-term antiretroviral therapy in people with HIV. General observations from the study: Controls showed broader CDR3 length ranges than did the HIV repertoires. Records did not include ART adherence, viral resistance or therapy changes.

Trimming removed 5 bases from V and 8 bases from J; junction bases left unmatched: 12. The CDR3 length is 15 residues. Germline-derived CDR1 and CDR2 are SGHTA and FQGNSA. With survey level as its setting, the immunoSEQ assay was v3.0. Assay used: immunoSEQ multiplex PCR; TCRdb lists only in-frame clones, some missing. The table includes tens of thousands of clones, approximately 78% detected once. Everyone in the study who had HIV was treated in the United States. A note on this clone: The antigen remains undetermined.

The chain recombines TRBV7-2 with TRBJ1-2; TRBD1 agrees at 9 bases. The clonotype was recovered from a man between 18 and 35 years old with HIV. The sample consisted of unsorted PBMCs, taken 1.5 years before starting antiretroviral therapy. CDR3 amino acids: CASSLRGGQGAGYTF. The CDR3, as DNA: TGTGCCAGCAGCCTACGGGGGGGACAGGGTGCAGGCTACACCTTC. The full variable domain, completed using reference TRBV7-2 and TRBJ1-2, is GAGVSQSPSNKVTEKGKDVELRCDPISGHTALYWYRQSLGQGLEFLIYFQGNSAPDKSGLPSDRFSAERTGGSVSTLTIQRTQQEDSAVYLCASSLRGGQGAGYTFGSGTRLTVV.